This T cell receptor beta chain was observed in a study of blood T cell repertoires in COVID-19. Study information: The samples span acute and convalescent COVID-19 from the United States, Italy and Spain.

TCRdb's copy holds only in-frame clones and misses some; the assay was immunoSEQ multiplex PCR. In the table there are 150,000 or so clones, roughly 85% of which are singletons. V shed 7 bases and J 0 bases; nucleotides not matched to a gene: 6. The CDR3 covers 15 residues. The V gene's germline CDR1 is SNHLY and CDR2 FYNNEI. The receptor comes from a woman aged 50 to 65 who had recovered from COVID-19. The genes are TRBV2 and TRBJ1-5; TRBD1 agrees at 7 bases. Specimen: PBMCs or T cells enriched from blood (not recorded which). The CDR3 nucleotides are TGTGCCAGCAAAACCGGGACAGTTAGCAATCAGCCCCAGCATTTT. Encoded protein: CASKTGTVSNQPQHF.